One and the same sample provided the 32 T cell receptor beta chains below, sequenced in a study of cytomegalovirus exposure and HLA in healthy donors (dated by TCRdb to about 2017). The library relied on the immunoSEQ multiplex PCR assay. For the multiplex PCR, a mixture combining 60 forward primers for TCR Vbeta segments and 13 reverse primers for TCR Jbeta segments was used. TCRdb re-hosts the immuneACCESS table, in-frame sequences only. Its copies lack some clones; in the studies checked, an unresolved V gene accounts for under half of them, and the cause for the rest is not known. This sample lists around 92,000 clones; around 86% were detected once. The ten biggest clones cover around 3.6% of the sample. Sequenced: PBMCs. All receptors come from a female donor in good health and CMV-seropositive.

V gene TRBV11-3 combines with J gene TRBJ2-2; 8 bases fit TRBD1. V lost 5 bases to trimming and J lost 2 bases; unmatched junction nucleotides: 4. The germline V gene has CDR1 SGHNT and CDR2 YENEEA. This CDR3 has 15 residues. The CDR3 reads CASSIGQGNTGELFF. The CDR3 nucleotides are TGTGCCAGCAGCATCGGACAGGGTAACACCGGGGAGCTGTTTTTT.

The rearrangement uses TRBV9 and TRBJ2-1; D uncertain. Per germline, CDR1 SGDLS and CDR2 YYNGEE. Trimming took off 0 bases at V and 0 bases at J, with 7 bases between the two ends. The CDR3 consists of 15 residues. CDR3 residues: CASSVVRSSYNEQFF. The CDR3 DNA is TGTGCCAGCAGCGTAGTTCGGAGCTCCTACAATGAGCAGTTCTTC.

The J gene is TRBJ1-4, the V gene TRBV7-9; D is perhaps TRBD1 (5 bases). CDR1 is SEHNR and CDR2 is FQNEAQ in the germline V gene (reference sequence). The length of the CDR3 is 14 residues. With 0 bases removed from V and 3 bases from J, the gap between germline ends came to 5 bases. CDR3 nucleotide sequence: TGTGCCAGCAGCTTAGCACAGGCTAATGAAAAACTGTTTTTT. Its translation is CASSLAQANEKLFF.

This clone was seen a few times. J is TRBJ2-5 and V is TRBV2, with D maybe TRBD1 (6 bases). V lost 8 bases to trimming and J lost 2 bases, with 15 bases between them. Germline loops: CDR1 SNHLY, CDR2 FYNNEI. The CDR3 length is 14 residues. CDR3 in DNA: TGTGCCAGCCAGGGACACTCAAATCAAGAGACCCAGTACTTC. Translating it yields CASQGHSNQETQYF. The whole variable domain, remainder taken from reference TRBV2 and TRBJ2-5, is EPEVTQTPSHQVTQMGQEVILRCVPISNHLYFYWYRQILGQKVEFLVSFYNNEISEKSEIFDDQFSVERPDGSNFTLKIRSTKLEDSAMYFCASQGHSNQETQYFGPGTRLLVL.

V and J are TRBV5-1 and TRBJ2-5; the D gene is possibly TRBD1 (6 bases). The V gene's germline CDR1 is SGHRS and CDR2 YFSETQ. This CDR3 comprises 14 residues. The V end lost 4 bases, the J end lost 0 bases, and 10 bases lay between the germline ends. CDR3 in amino acids: CASSLRQDQETQYF. CDR3 bases: TGCGCCAGCAGCCTCCGACAGGACCAAGAGACCCAGTACTTC.

The rearrangement uses TRBV28 and TRBJ1-5, with D unresolved. The CDR3 has 14 residues. V was pared by 3 bases and J by 3 bases, with 9 bases between. The germline V gene encodes CDR1 MDHEN and CDR2 SYDVKM. The CDR3 spells CASSFPRINQPQHF. The CDR3 DNA reads TGTGCCAGCAGTTTCCCCCGTATCAATCAGCCCCAGCATTTT.

CDR3 loop: CASSSRQGAEAFF. As DNA, the CDR3 is TGTGCCAGCAGTTCCCGACAGGGGGCTGAAGCTTTCTTT. The chain combines TRBV6-5 with TRBJ1-1; 9 bases agree with TRBD1. The CDR3 extends over 13 amino acids. Germline V lookup: CDR1 MNHEY, CDR2 SVGAGI. V lost 4 bases and J lost 6; bases outside the gene matches: 3.

The table lists this clone with a count of one. V is TRBV4-1 and J is TRBJ1-5; tentatively, D is TRBD1 (5 bases). CDR3 length equals 15 residues. V lost 2 bases and J 5 bases, leaving 13 bases between the germline ends. Germline V gene lookup returns CDR1 MGHRA and CDR2 YSYEKL. CDR3 sequence: CASSQPDSYYQPQHF. CDR3 nucleotides: TGCGCCAGCAGCCAACCTGACAGCTATTATCAGCCCCAGCATTTT.

The chain combines TRBV4-1 with TRBJ1-1, with TRBD1 matching 12 bases. V was pared by 6 bases and J by 2 bases, with 10 bases of the junction left unmatched. Per germline, CDR1 MGHRA and CDR2 YSYEKL. There are 17 residues in the CDR3. The CDR3 loop is CASRAQGQGAPNTEAFF. Written as DNA, the CDR3 is TGCGCCAGCAGAGCACAGGGACAGGGGGCTCCTAACACTGAAGCTTTCTTT.

The CDR3 nucleotides read TGTGCCAGTAGTGAGACCGGGACAGGGTTCACCTACGAGCAGTACTTC. Amino acids: CASSETGTGFTYEQYF. This chain joins TRBV19 and TRBJ2-7; 9 bases fit TRBD1. The CDR3 is 16 residues long. Germline CDR1 reads LNHDA; CDR2 reads SQIVND (reference sequence). After removal of 5 bases from V and 2 bases from J, the junction contained 10 bases not matched to a gene. The variable domain in full, with the rest retrieved from reference TRBV19 and TRBJ2-7, is DGGITQSPKYLFRKEGQNVTLSCEQNLNHDAMYWYRQDPGQGLRLIYYSQIVNDFQKGDIAEGYSVSREKKESFPLTVTSAQKNPTAFYLCASSETGTGFTYEQYFGPGTRLTVT.

The chain carries TRBV20-1 and TRBJ1-2; D is ambiguous. Trimming took off 8 bases at V and 4 bases at J, with 11 bases between the two ends. Germline V gives CDR1 DFQATT, CDR2 SNEGSKA (reference sequence). CDR3 length equals 11 residues. In DNA form, the CDR3 reads TGCAGTAATTACTCCCCCTATGGCTACACCTTC. Its protein is CSNYSPYGYTF.

In nucleotides, the CDR3 is TGTGCCAGCAGCTTAATGGGGACAGATAATTCACCCCTCCACTTT. As protein: CASSLMGTDNSPLHF. The rearrangement joins TRBV7-9 to TRBJ1-6; 7 bases are a match to TRBD1. Germline assignment: CDR1 SEHNR and CDR2 FQNEAQ (reference sequence). There are 15 residues in the CDR3. J lost 5 bases, V lost 2 bases, and 3 bases had no gene match.

The chain couples TRBV5-6 to TRBJ1-1; 11 bases fit TRBD1. Germline assignment: CDR1 SGHDT and CDR2 YYEEEE. With 3 bases clipped from V and 4 bases from J, the junction kept 2 bases outside the gene matches. The CDR3 is 14 residues long. CDR3: CASSWGTGGTEAFF. CDR3 DNA sequence: TGTGCCAGCAGCTGGGGGACAGGGGGCACTGAAGCTTTCTTT.

The chain carries TRBV6-5 and TRBJ1-5; 10 bases fit TRBD1. With 8 bases clipped from V and 2 bases from J, the junction kept 6 bases outside the gene matches. The V gene's germline CDR1 is MNHEY and CDR2 SVGAGI. The CDR3 is made up of 15 amino acids. CDR3 nucleotide sequence: TGTGCCAGCGCACGACAGGGGGCAGGCAATCAGCCCCAGCATTTT. Protein sequence: CASARQGAGNQPQHF.

V gene TRBV5-1 combines with J gene TRBJ2-5; a weak D match, TRBD1 (7 bases). Germline V gene lookup returns CDR1 SGHRS and CDR2 YFSETQ. V was clipped by 2 bases and J by 2 bases, with 22 bases between them. The CDR3 length is 18 residues. CDR3 sequence (DNA): TGCGCCAGCAGCTTAGGGGGCCGAGGAGGGGTGAATCAAGAGACCCAGTACTTC. This sequence encodes CASSLGGRGGVNQETQYF.

This sequence joins TRBV15 and TRBJ2-2, with 9 bases matching TRBD1. The CDR3 extends over 17 amino acids. CDR1 is LNHNV, CDR2 YYDKDF, per germline (reference sequence). The J segment lost 3 bases and the V segment lost 0 bases, leaving 5 bases of the junction unmatched. CDR3 nucleotides: TGTGCCACCAGCAGAGACAAGACAGGGGGTCACACCGGGGAGCTGTTTTTT. Its translation is CATSRDKTGGHTGELFF.

The chain links TRBV10-3 to TRBJ2-2; 8 bases are a match to TRBD1. CDR3 length: 17 amino acids. Germline V gene data show CDR1 as ENHRY and CDR2 as SYGVKD. Unmatched junction bases numbered 6, after V lost 2 bases and J lost 1 base. The CDR3 sequence is CAISEARQGWNTGELFF. CDR3 DNA sequence: TGTGCCATCAGTGAGGCACGACAGGGGTGGAACACCGGGGAGCTGTTTTTT.

The genes are TRBV5-4 and TRBJ2-5; D may be TRBD2 (7 bases). Germline V gives CDR1 SGHNT, CDR2 YYREEE (reference sequence). The CDR3 is 14 residues long. Trimming removed 4 bases at V and 5 bases at J, with 15 bases between. CDR3 in amino acids: CASSRERGGETQYF. In DNA form, the CDR3 reads TGTGCCAGCAGCCGCGAGAGGGGGGGGGAGACCCAGTACTTC.

The chain joins TRBV10-1 to TRBJ1-1, with D hard to call. This CDR3 has 14 residues. Trimming left V 0 bases short and J 1 base short, with 6 bases between. In germline, CDR1 is WNHNN, CDR2 SYGVQD (reference sequence). The CDR3 region has the DNA TGCGCCAGCAGTGAGTCCGGCGGGAACACTGAAGCTTTCTTT. It yields the protein CASSESGGNTEAFF.

V usage is TRBV4-1 and J usage is TRBJ2-2; the match to TRBD1 covers 9 bases. Trimming removed 4 bases from V and 6 bases from J; junction bases left unmatched: 15. The CDR3 has 18 residues. Germline loops: CDR1 MGHRA, CDR2 YSYEKL. Here the CDR3 DNA reads TGCGCCAGCAGCCTCAGGACAGGGGTGGTGCCTATCCCCGGGGAGCTGTTTTTT. Translated: CASSLRTGVVPIPGELFF.

This clone turned up a few times. The chain links TRBV4-1 to TRBJ2-7; TRBD2 agrees at 8 bases. This CDR3 region has 16 residues. CDR1 MGHRA and CDR2 YSYEKL come from the germline V gene. V shed 1 base, J shed 6 bases, and the junction held 11 bases outside the gene matches. CDR3 coding DNA: TGCGCCAGCAGCCAAGCGGCGGGGACTAGTTTTAGCGAGCAGTACTTC. Translated, it gives CASSQAAGTSFSEQYF.

The rearrangement uses TRBV6-5 and TRBJ1-2, with a possible D match to TRBD1 (6 bases). CDR1 MNHEY and CDR2 SVGAGI come from the germline V gene. The CDR3 covers 13 residues. The V end was cut by 4 bases, the J end by 4 bases, with 10 bases between. The CDR3 protein is CASSSRGGYGYTF. The DNA for the CDR3 is TGTGCCAGCAGTTCTCGAGGGGGCTATGGCTACACCTTC.

V and J are TRBV27 and TRBJ2-2; D uncertain. The V end lost 6 bases, the J end lost 5 bases, and 7 bases lay between the germline ends. CDR1 and CDR2 (germline): MNHEY, SMNVEV (reference sequence). CDR3 length: 12 amino acids. In nucleotides, the CDR3 is TGTGCCAGCAGGAAGAGGACCGGGGAGCTGTTTTTT. Its translation is CASRKRTGELFF.

This rearrangement joins TRBV18 to TRBJ1-1, with 10 bases identical to TRBD1. V lost 3 bases to trimming and J lost 6 bases; unmatched junction nucleotides: 7. The CDR3 length is 15 residues. CDR1 and CDR2 from the germline V gene are KGHSH and LQKENI. CDR3 protein: CASSPRDRGTSEAFF. Written as DNA, the CDR3 is TGTGCCAGCTCACCGAGGGACAGGGGAACCTCTGAAGCTTTCTTT.

In DNA form, the CDR3 reads TGTGCCAGCAGCTTGGGGGGACACCCTGGGGGAGATACGCAGTATTTT. Translation: CASSLGGHPGGDTQYF. The rearrangement links TRBV5-4 to TRBJ2-3; maybe TRBD1 (6 bases). The V and J ends lost 0 bases and 5 bases respectively, with 16 bases between them. The V gene's germline CDR1 is SGHNT and CDR2 YYREEE (reference sequence). The CDR3 has 16 amino acids.

The chain is built from TRBV4-2 and TRBJ2-3, with 15 positions matching TRBD2. V lost 6 bases and J lost 2; bases outside the gene matches: 12. The germline V gene encodes CDR1 LGHNA and CDR2 YNFKEQ. This CDR3 spans 19 amino acids. CDR3 nucleotide sequence: TGTGCCAGCAGACCGTACGGGACTAGCGGGGGGCGAGACACAGATACGCAGTATTTT. It translates to CASRPYGTSGGRDTDTQYF.

The J gene is TRBJ1-1, the V gene TRBV6-4; D unclear. The CDR3 covers 14 residues. Between the trimmed V and J ends, which lost 8 bases and 4 bases, there was a span of 17 bases. Germline V gene sequence: CDR1 MRHNA, CDR2 SNTAGT. Written as DNA, the CDR3 is TGTGCCAGCGTCGAAACAGCGGTCGGCACTGAAGCTTTCTTT. Translation: CASVETAVGTEAFF.

This clone is a singleton in its sample. V is TRBV10-3 and J is TRBJ2-7; 10 nucleotides agree with TRBD2. V gave up 0 bases and J gave up 4 bases; unmatched junction bases: 3. Per germline, CDR1 ENHRY and CDR2 SYGVKD. There are 15 residues in the CDR3. The CDR3 DNA sequence: TGTGCCATCAGTGAGTCGGTAGCGGGAGGTTACGAGCAGTACTTC. It encodes CAISESVAGGYEQYF.

This clone showed up just a few times. Written as DNA, the CDR3 is TGTGCCACCAGCAGGAGACAGGGGGGTAACTCACCCCTCCACTTT. Translating it yields CATSRRQGGNSPLHF. The chain links TRBV15 to TRBJ1-6, with 9 positions matching TRBD1. CDR1 is LNHNV and CDR2 is YYDKDF in the germline V gene (reference sequence). This CDR3 comprises 15 residues. V gave up 3 bases and J gave up 10 bases; unmatched junction bases: 7.

The gene calls are TRBV7-6 and TRBJ2-1, with 14 bases lining up with TRBD2. V shed 6 bases and J 13 bases; nucleotides not matched to a gene: 8. Germline CDR1 SGHVS, CDR2 FNYEAQ. The CDR3 spans 14 residues. CDR3 nucleotides: TGTGCCAGCAGTGGGACTAGCGGGAGCATTTCACAGTTCTTC. It translates to CASSGTSGSISQFF.

This chain joins TRBV6-5 and TRBJ2-1; TRBD2 agrees at 15 bases. This CDR3 has 14 amino acids. With V trimmed by 5 bases and J by 10 bases, 3 bases remained unmatched. CDR1 is MNHEY, CDR2 SVGAGI, per germline. The DNA of the CDR3 is TGTGCCAGCAGTGGACTAGCGGGGGGGCGGGAGCAGTTCTTC. It is translated as CASSGLAGGREQFF.

The V call is TRBV10-3, the J call TRBJ2-2; 10 bases line up with TRBD2. This CDR3 has 15 amino acids. The V gene's germline CDR1 is ENHRY and CDR2 SYGVKD. V lost 5 bases, J lost 3 bases, and 3 bases stayed unmatched. In nucleotides, the CDR3 is TGTGCCATCAGTCAGAGCGGGGGGGACACCGGGGAGCTGTTTTTT. Amino acid sequence: CAISQSGGDTGELFF.